This section outlines one TCR beta chain sequence together with its context. This specimen comes from a study of identical twins. TCRdb processed the 5' RACE reads anew with MiXCR; each CDR3 protein has one entry. The table includes 350,000 to 600,000 distinct CDR3 sequences, 12% to 15% detected once. The sample was also reused in another study, on yellow fever vaccine responses in identical twins.

The receptor comes from a woman aged 18 to 35 in good health. Sequenced sample: CD4+ T cells sorted from blood.

The CDR3 nucleotides are TGTGCCAGCAGCTTACAAGACAGGCCGCGGACGTTCACTGAAGCTTTCTTT. It codes for CASSLQDRPRTFTEAFF. The chain joins TRBV7-9 to TRBJ1-1, with D possibly matching TRBD1 (6 bases). The CDR3 spans 17 residues. V was clipped by 2 bases and J by 4 bases, with 20 bases between them. Looked up from germline, CDR1 is SEHNR and CDR2 is FQNEAQ (reference sequence).